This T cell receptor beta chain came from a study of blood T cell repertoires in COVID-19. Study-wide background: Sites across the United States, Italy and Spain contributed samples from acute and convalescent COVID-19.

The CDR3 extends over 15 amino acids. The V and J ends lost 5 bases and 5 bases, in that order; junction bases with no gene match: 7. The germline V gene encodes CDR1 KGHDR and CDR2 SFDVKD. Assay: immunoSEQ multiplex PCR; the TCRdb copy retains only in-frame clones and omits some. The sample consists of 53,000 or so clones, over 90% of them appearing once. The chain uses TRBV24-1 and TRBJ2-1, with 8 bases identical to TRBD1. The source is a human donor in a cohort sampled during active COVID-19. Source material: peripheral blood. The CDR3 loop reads CATSAGTGFHNEQFF. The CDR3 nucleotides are TGTGCCACCAGTGCTGGGACAGGATTTCACAATGAGCAGTTCTTC.